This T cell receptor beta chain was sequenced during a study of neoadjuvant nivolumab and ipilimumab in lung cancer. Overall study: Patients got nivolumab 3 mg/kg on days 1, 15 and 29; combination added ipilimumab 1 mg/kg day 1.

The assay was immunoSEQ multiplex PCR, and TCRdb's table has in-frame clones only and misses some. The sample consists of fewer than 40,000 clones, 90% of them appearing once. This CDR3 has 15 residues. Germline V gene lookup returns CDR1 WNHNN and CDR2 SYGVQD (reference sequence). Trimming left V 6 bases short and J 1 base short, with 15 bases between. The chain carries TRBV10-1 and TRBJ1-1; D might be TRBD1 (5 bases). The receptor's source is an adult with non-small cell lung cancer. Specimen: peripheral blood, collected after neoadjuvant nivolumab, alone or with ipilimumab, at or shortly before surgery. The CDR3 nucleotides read TGCGCCAGCAGACGTACAAGACAGCCGAACACTGAAGCTTTCTTT. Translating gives CASRRTRQPNTEAFF.